Listed here is a single T cell receptor beta chain. The source of the sample is a study of CD8 T cells in ankylosing spondylitis. This CDR3 has 14 amino acids. Trimming shortened V by 0 bases and J by 4 bases, and 10 bases separated the two germline ends. Germline V gene lookup returns CDR1 SGDLS and CDR2 YYNGEE. Library preparation for TCR beta used quantitative 5'-RACE with molecular barcodes. TCRdb passed the 5' RACE reads through MiXCR, listing each CDR3 protein once. This table holds some 39,000 distinct CDR3 sequences, 13% found once. Source material: synovial fluid, either unsorted or a sorted T cell fraction (not recorded which). V usage is TRBV9 and J usage is TRBJ1-2; no definite D call. The receptor comes from a male donor with ankylosing spondylitis. The CDR3 spells CASSVGGPIYGYTF. The CDR3 region has the DNA TGTGCCAGCAGCGTAGGAGGGCCGATCTATGGCTACACCTTC.